This entry lists 28 T cell receptor beta chains sequenced from one sample in a study of breast tumors, draining lymph nodes, adjacent tissues. The lymph nodes were axillary draining lymph nodes from breast cancer patients. TCRdb used MiXCR to reprocess the multiplex PCR reads, holding one entry per CDR3 protein. The sample lists over 150,000 distinct CDR3 sequences, over 25% occurring once. Sequencing was performed on axillary lymph node tissue. All receptors derive from a female donor with breast cancer. Some clones in this sample may be carry-over from other donors' samples.

This clonotype showed up many times. J is TRBJ2-3 and V is TRBV6-6; D unresolved. Trimming removed 5 bases at V and 6 bases at J, with 9 bases between. This CDR3 has 12 residues. Germline-derived CDR1 and CDR2 are MNHNY and SVGAGI (reference sequence). As DNA, the CDR3 is TGTGCCAGCAGTCACGCTTCGGATACGCAGTATTTT. It specifies CASSHASDTQYF.

This clonotype was picked up many times. The gene calls are TRBV12-3 or TRBV12-4 and TRBJ1-2, with 9 bases that match TRBD1. There are 16 residues in the CDR3. V shed 4 bases and J 8 bases; nucleotides not matched to a gene: 14. The CDR3 nucleotides are TGTGCCAGCAGTTCCCGGGACAGGGTTGGTGGTGGAGGCTACACCTTC. Its protein product is CASSSRDRVGGGGYTF.

DNA for the CDR3: TGTGCCAGCAGCTCCCAGGGACCCGACTATGGCTACACCTTC. Translated: CASSSQGPDYGYTF. The J gene is TRBJ1-2, the V gene TRBV6-2 or TRBV6-3, with a weak D call TRBD1 (5 bases). V was trimmed by 6 bases and J by 3 bases, leaving 14 bases between them. The CDR3 runs 14 residues. Germline V gene sequence: CDR1 MNHEY, CDR2 SVGEGT.

This clonotype appeared many times. CDR3 sequence reads: CASSMGRGAGEQFF. In DNA, the CDR3 is TGTGCCAGTAGTATGGGGCGTGGGGCCGGTGAGCAGTTCTTC. The genes are TRBV19 and TRBJ2-1, with a possible D match to TRBD1 (5 bases). The CDR3 runs to 14 residues. CDR1 is LNHDA and CDR2 is SQIVND in the germline V gene (reference sequence). Trimming left V 3 bases short and J 9 bases short, with 15 bases between.

This clonotype was seen many times. The chain uses TRBV18 and TRBJ2-7; TRBD2 aligns across 12 bases. The CDR3 contains 15 residues. Germline CDR1 is KGHSH and CDR2 is LQKENI. The V segment lost 4 bases and the J segment 3 bases; nucleotides outside the gene matches: 4. CDR3 nucleotides: TGTGCCAGCTCACAGACTAGCGGGAGTTACTACGAGCAGTACTTC. This codes for CASSQTSGSYYEQYF.

In DNA form, the CDR3 reads TGTGCCAGCAGTCACCGGCGGGACTCTAACACCGGGGAGCTGTTTTTT. Translation gives CASSHRRDSNTGELFF. This rearrangement joins TRBV6-6 to TRBJ2-2; perhaps TRBD2 as D (6 bases). Per the germline V gene, CDR1 is MNHNY and CDR2 is SVGAGI (reference sequence). Trimming pared 5 bases from V and 2 bases from J, leaving 15 bases between. The CDR3 spans 16 residues.

This clonotype was found a few times. With a much larger clone just one base away, this may be a read error. The V call is TRBV5-1, the J call TRBJ2-7; 11 nucleotides agree with TRBD2. The CDR3 is 15 amino acids. CDR1 is SGHRS and CDR2 is YFSETQ in the germline V gene. The CDR3 loop is CGSSYRTSGRGEQYF. CDR3 DNA sequence: TGCGGCAGCAGCTACCGGACTAGCGGGCGTGGCGAGCAGTACTTC. The complete variable domain, with remaining parts taken from reference TRBV5-1 and TRBJ2-7, reads KAGVTQTPRYLIKTRGQQVTLSCSPISGHRSVSWYQQTPGQGLQFLFEYFSETQRNKGNFPGRFSGRQFSNSRSEMNVSTLELGDSALYLCGSSYRTSGRGEQYFGPGTRLTVT.

The V and J genes are TRBV20-1 and TRBJ2-5; D is possibly TRBD2 (5 bases). V was cut by 1 base and J by 2 bases, with 11 bases left in between. The CDR3 is 14 residues long. Germline CDR1 reads DFQATT; CDR2 reads SNEGSKA (reference sequence). The CDR3 loop is CSARAGSGQETQYF. CDR3 nucleotides: TGCAGTGCTAGAGCGGGGAGCGGACAAGAGACCCAGTACTTC.

This clonotype was detected ten times or more. The chain recombines TRBV5-6 with TRBJ1-2, with D perhaps TRBD1 (5 bases). V gave up 4 bases and J gave up 2 bases, with 12 bases separating them. CDR1 and CDR2 from the germline V gene are SGHDT and YYEEEE. This CDR3 has 14 residues. The CDR3 protein is CASSVTGTNYGYTF. CDR3 in DNA: TGTGCCAGCAGCGTCACCGGGACCAACTATGGCTACACCTTC.

This clonotype came up many times. The V call is TRBV19, the J call TRBJ2-1; TRBD2 agrees at 9 bases. This CDR3 contains 14 residues. With 5 bases clipped from V and 6 bases from J, the junction kept 5 bases outside the gene matches. Germline lookup yields CDR1 LNHDA and CDR2 SQIVND (reference sequence). The CDR3 reads CASSLRGGPNEQFF. In DNA form, the CDR3 reads TGTGCCAGTAGTCTGCGGGGGGGTCCCAATGAGCAGTTCTTC. Using reference TRBV19 and TRBJ2-1 for the parts outside the CDR3, the full variable domain is DGGITQSPKYLFRKEGQNVTLSCEQNLNHDAMYWYRQDPGQGLRLIYYSQIVNDFQKGDIAEGYSVSREKKESFPLTVTSAQKNPTAFYLCASSLRGGPNEQFFGPGTRLTVL.

This clonotype was seen repeatedly, ten times or more. The rearrangement uses TRBV20-1 and TRBJ2-1; 8 bases agree with TRBD2. Germline trimming cut 3 bases from V and 8 bases from J; bases unmatched to any gene: 9. CDR1 and CDR2 (germline): DFQATT, SNEGSKA (reference sequence). There are 14 residues in the CDR3. The CDR3 DNA reads as TGCAGTGCTAGCAGGGCGGGGGGCGTACATGAGCAGTTCTTC. It translates to CSASRAGGVHEQFF.

As concerns this clonotype: Just one base apart from a much larger clone, this may be a read error. The chain carries TRBV5-1 and TRBJ2-5; TRBD1 matches at 9 bases. CDR1 and CDR2 from the germline V gene are SGHRS and YFSETQ. The CDR3 is made up of 14 amino acids. CDR3 sequence (DNA): TGCGCCAGCATCCCAGGACAGGGGCAAGACACCCAGTACTTC. Its translation is CASIPGQGQDTQYF.

About this clonotype: One end of the junction is discordant with germline, which a read error may explain. The chain carries TRBV9 and TRBJ1-4, with 10 nucleotides matching TRBD1. Germline CDR1 reads SGDLS; CDR2 reads YYNGEE. The CDR3 totals 14 residues. This CDR3 reads CASSPGDRGEKPSF. CDR3 nucleotide sequence: TGTGCCAGCAGCCCCGGGGACAGGGGAGAAAAACCGTCTTTT. Filled out from reference TRBV9 and TRBJ1-4, the complete variable domain reads DSGVTQTPKHLITATGQRVTLRCSPRSGDLSVYWYQQSLDQGLQFLIQYYNGEERAKGNILERFSAQQFPDLHSELNLSSLELGDSALYFCASSPGDRGEKPSFGSGTQLSVL.

V gene TRBV20-1 combines with J gene TRBJ2-3; 10 positions agree with TRBD2. CDR3 length: 16 residues. The V segment lost 0 bases and the J segment 3 bases; nucleotides outside the gene matches: 6. Germline V gives CDR1 DFQATT, CDR2 SNEGSKA (reference sequence). The CDR3 loop is CSARDYGLAVTDTQYF. CDR3 DNA: TGCAGTGCTAGAGATTACGGACTAGCGGTAACAGATACGCAGTATTTT.

This clonotype has at least ten counts. The CDR3 coding sequence is TGTGCCAGCTCACCACTCACCCGACAGGGGCAAGAGACCCAGTACTTC. Amino acid sequence: CASSPLTRQGQETQYF. The chain recombines TRBV18 with TRBJ2-5, with 8 bases that match TRBD1. The germline V gene has CDR1 KGHSH and CDR2 LQKENI. This CDR3 spans 16 amino acids. V was pared by 1 base and J by 2 bases, with 6 bases of the junction left unmatched. The variable domain in full, completed from reference TRBV18 and TRBJ2-5, reads NAGVMQNPRHLVRRRGQEARLRCSPMKGHSHVYWYRQLPEEGLKFMVYLQKENIIDESGMPKERFSAEFPKEGPSILRIQQVVRGDSAAYFCASSPLTRQGQETQYFGPGTRLLVL.

This chain uses TRBV2 with TRBJ2-3, with D tentatively TRBD1 (6 bases). This CDR3 region has 16 residues. Per germline, CDR1 SNHLY and CDR2 FYNNEI. V lost 2 bases and J lost 2, with 14 bases in between. The CDR3 loop is CASSERGTTNTDTQYF. In DNA, the CDR3 is TGTGCCAGCAGTGAAAGGGGGACAACTAACACAGATACGCAGTATTTT.

The rearrangement uses TRBV20-1 and TRBJ1-2; D is unclear. The germline gives CDR1 DFQATT, CDR2 SNEGSKA (reference sequence). The CDR3 spans 11 residues. V was trimmed by 6 bases and J by 7 bases, leaving 12 bases between them. The DNA for the CDR3 is TGCAGTGCCGTAGAGGCGAGTGGCTACACCTTC. It codes for CSAVEASGYTF.

There are many counts of this clonotype. The chain couples TRBV3-2 to TRBJ2-7; no DNA check was done on the table's D call, TRBD2. TRBV3-2 counts as a pseudogene. This CDR3 is built from 15 residues. The CDR3 here is CATGPWATTAYEQYF. CDR3 DNA: TGTGCCACTGGACCATGGGCCACCACAGCCTACGAGCAGTACTTC.

Turning to this clonotype: The final CDR3 position lacks the conserved phenylalanine or tryptophan, pointing to a likely read error. The CDR3 nucleotides are TGTGCCAGCAGCCCCCTTGGCGGGGGGGCAGATACGCAGTATCTT. Translating it yields CASSPLGGGADTQYL. The chain links TRBV5-6 to TRBJ2-3; 9 positions agree with TRBD2. Trimming removed 4 bases from V and 4 bases from J; junction bases left unmatched: 7. The CDR3 has 15 amino acids. Looked up from germline, CDR1 is SGHDT and CDR2 is YYEEEE.

This clonotype was seen only a few times. A much larger clone is a single base away; this may be a read error. The chain is built from TRBV25-1 and TRBJ2-6, with a possible D match to TRBD1 (5 bases). This CDR3 spans 14 amino acids. The germline CDR1 and CDR2 sequences are MGHDK and SYGVNS. CDR3 amino acids: CASSEPTGASVLTF. In DNA, the CDR3 is TGTGCCAGCAGTGAACCTACTGGGGCCAGCGTCCTGACTTTC.

The chain combines TRBV2 with TRBJ1-2; 7 bases fit TRBD1. CDR1 is SNHLY and CDR2 is FYNNEI in the germline V gene. V dropped 5 bases and J dropped 8; count of bases not matched to a gene: 11. This CDR3 has 14 residues. The CDR3 DNA reads as TGTGCCAGCAGTTCCGGGAGCAGGGGGGACGGCTACACCTTC. This translates into CASSSGSRGDGYTF. The variable domain in full, completed from reference TRBV2 and TRBJ1-2, reads EPEVTQTPSHQVTQMGQEVILRCVPISNHLYFYWYRQILGQKVEFLVSFYNNEISEKSEIFDDQFSVERPDGSNFTLKIRSTKLEDSAMYFCASSSGSRGDGYTFGSGTRLTVV.

This clonotype was seen ten or more times. V is TRBV29-1 and J is TRBJ1-2, with 10 bases aligning to TRBD1. J lost 6 bases, V lost 7 bases, and 5 bases had no gene match. This CDR3 region has 12 residues. Germline V gene sequence: CDR1 SQVTM, CDR2 ANQGSEA. The CDR3 nucleotides are TGCAGCGCCGAGGGACAGGGGAATGGCTACACCTTC. Amino acid sequence: CSAEGQGNGYTF.

This clonotype was detected many times. The chain has TRBV20-1 and TRBJ1-4; D is unresolved. The CDR3 is 15 amino acids. From germline, CDR1 is DFQATT and CDR2 SNEGSKA (reference sequence). The V and J ends lost 0 bases and 0 bases respectively, with 8 bases between them. For the CDR3, the DNA is TGCAGTGCTAGAGATTTCGGGGCAACTAATGAAAAACTGTTTTTT. The encoded protein is CSARDFGATNEKLFF.

The chain couples TRBV5-4 to TRBJ2-3; D is possibly TRBD2 (7 bases). Trimming pared 4 bases from V and 2 bases from J, leaving 17 bases between. There are 16 residues in the CDR3. The V gene's germline CDR1 is SGHNT and CDR2 YYREEE (reference sequence). CDR3 sequence: CASSRGGLSITDTQYF. CDR3 coding DNA: TGTGCCAGCAGCAGGGGGGGACTATCGATCACAGATACGCAGTATTTT.

This clonotype was seen repeatedly, ten times or more. CDR3 sequence: CASSLDWAESNEKLFF. CDR3 sequence (DNA): TGTGCCAGCAGCTTAGATTGGGCGGAAAGTAATGAAAAACTGTTTTTT. The chain employs TRBV11-2 and TRBJ1-4, with D unclear. The V end was cut by 0 bases, the J end by 4 bases, with 12 bases between. The CDR3 loop spans 16 amino acids. Per germline, CDR1 SGHAT and CDR2 FQNNGV.

This clonotype came up many times. This chain connects TRBV19 to TRBJ2-7; the match to TRBD2 covers 7 bases. This CDR3 comprises 14 residues. Unmatched junction bases numbered 6, after V lost 1 base and J lost 6 bases. Germline assignment: CDR1 LNHDA and CDR2 SQIVND (reference sequence). CDR3: CASSIAQRGGEQYF. DNA of the CDR3: TGTGCCAGTAGTATAGCCCAGCGGGGAGGCGAGCAGTACTTC.

In this sample, this clonotype turned up many times. This sequence joins TRBV12-3 or TRBV12-4 and TRBJ2-7; TRBD2 aligns across 9 bases. J lost 2 bases, V lost 0 bases, and 2 bases had no gene match. The CDR3 has 15 residues. The CDR3 DNA follows: TGTGCCAGCAGTTTAGCATTAGCGGGAGCCTACGAGCAGTACTTC. It codes for CASSLALAGAYEQYF.

Ten or more counts support this clonotype. The rearrangement links TRBV5-1 to TRBJ2-7; the match to TRBD1 covers 11 bases. CDR1 is SGHRS and CDR2 is YFSETQ in the germline V gene. J was trimmed by 6 bases and V by 0 bases; bases with no gene match: 8. This CDR3 contains 16 residues. CDR3 sequence (DNA): TGCGCCAGCAGCTTGGGATCAGGACAGGGGGCAGGCGAGCAGTACTTC. Its translation is CASSLGSGQGAGEQYF.